Shown below are 16 T cell receptor beta chains from a single sample sequenced in a study. MiXCR, applied by TCRdb to the 5' RACE reads, yields one record per CDR3 protein. The profile shows tens of thousands of distinct CDR3 sequences, less than 25% of them singletons. Treg sorting used a CD4+CD25+CD127-/low gate. Sequencing used Tregs sorted from blood. Receptors originate from a female donor with breast cancer.

This clonotype was seen a few times. The V call is TRBV7-8, the J call TRBJ1-5; 9 nucleotides line up with TRBD1. CDR1 and CDR2 from the germline V gene are SGHVS and FQNEAQ. The V segment lost 5 bases and the J segment 2 bases; nucleotides outside the gene matches: 7. CDR3 length equals 16 residues. The CDR3 reads CASSRGRQGGNQPQHF. The CDR3 region has the DNA TGTGCCAGCAGCCGAGGAAGACAGGGGGGCAATCAGCCCCAGCATTTT. The full variable domain, in which reference TRBV7-8 and TRBJ1-5 provide the parts outside the CDR3, is GAGVSQSPRYKVAKRGQDVALRCDPISGHVSLFWYQQALGQGPEFLTYFQNEAQLDKSGLPSDRFFAERPEGSVSTLKIQRTQQEDSAVYLCASSRGRQGGNQPQHFGDGTRLSIL.

This clonotype came up a few times. This chain uses TRBV5-1 with TRBJ2-3, with D possibly being TRBD2 (6 bases). Trimming left V 0 bases short and J 1 base short, with 9 bases between. The CDR3 is 15 residues long. CDR1 and CDR2 (germline): SGHRS, YFSETQ. As DNA, the CDR3 is TGCGCCAGCAGCTTGGGACTAGACGGCACAGATACGCAGTATTTT. This translates into CASSLGLDGTDTQYF.

This clonotype has just a few counts. The chain recombines TRBV24-1 with TRBJ2-1; D ambiguous. This CDR3 spans 14 amino acids. Germline CDR1 and CDR2: KGHDR and SFDVKD. Trimming took 5 bases from V and 9 from J, leaving 16 bases between them. CDR3 residues: CATSADLASGEQFF. CDR3 sequence (DNA): TGTGCCACCAGTGCGGATCTCGCGTCAGGTGAGCAGTTCTTC.

This clonotype was found a few times. The chain is built from TRBV7-9 and TRBJ2-7, with D perhaps TRBD1 (5 bases). The CDR3 loop spans 16 amino acids. Germline V CDR1 and CDR2: SEHNR, FQNEAQ (reference sequence). V dropped 3 bases and J dropped 4 bases, with 19 bases sitting between them. The CDR3 bases are TGTGCCAGCAGCTTTATATCAGCAGGGCCCGTTTACGAGCAGTACTTC. Protein: CASSFISAGPVYEQYF.

V is TRBV5-4 and J is TRBJ1-2, with D uncertain. This CDR3 is built from 13 residues. Germline lookup yields CDR1 SGHNT and CDR2 YYREEE (reference sequence). V lost 5 bases, J lost 5 bases, and 13 bases lay in between. The CDR3: CASRQFALYGYTF. CDR3 bases: TGTGCCAGCAGGCAGTTCGCATTATATGGCTACACCTTC.

This clonotype has more than one count but fewer than ten. J is TRBJ2-1 and V is TRBV12-5, with 7 bases lining up with TRBD2. The CDR3 runs 13 residues. CDR1 and CDR2 from the germline V gene are LGHNT and FRNRAP. V lost 4 bases to trimming and J lost 10 bases; unmatched junction nucleotides: 7. CDR3 nucleotide sequence: TGTGCTAGTGGTTGGACGACTAGCCGAGAGCAGTTCTTC. This encodes CASGWTTSREQFF.

Comment on this clonotype: Since no conserved phenylalanine or tryptophan closes the CDR3, a read error is the likely cause. The V gene is TRBV29-1, the J gene TRBJ1-2; TRBD1 might be the D (5 bases). V was trimmed by 2 bases and J by 4 bases, leaving 17 bases between them. This CDR3 spans 15 amino acids. The germline V gene encodes CDR1 SQVTM and CDR2 ANQGSEA. The CDR3 protein is CSVESPTGTGYGYTV. The CDR3 DNA follows: TGCAGCGTTGAAAGCCCTACCGGGACTGGCTATGGCTACACCGTC.

The table lists this clonotype with a few counts. This rearrangement joins TRBV5-1 to TRBJ2-1, with TRBD2 matching 11 bases. In germline, CDR1 is SGHRS, CDR2 YFSETQ. The CDR3 has 18 amino acids. After removal of 4 bases from V and 2 bases from J, the junction contained 11 bases not matched to a gene. The CDR3 nucleotides are TGCGCCAGCAGCCCGTTTGCTAGCGGGAGGTACACCTACAATGAGCAGTTCTTC. This sequence encodes CASSPFASGRYTYNEQFF.

V and J are TRBV28 and TRBJ2-1; D gene unclear. The germline gives CDR1 MDHEN, CDR2 SYDVKM. This CDR3 is built from 13 residues. Trimming removed 5 bases from V and 4 bases from J, with 9 bases in between. CDR3 sequence: CASSRSEYNEQFF. As DNA, the CDR3 is TGTGCCAGCAGTAGATCAGAGTACAATGAGCAGTTCTTC.

This clonotype occurred a few times. The J gene is TRBJ1-6, the V gene TRBV28, with D unclear. Germline V CDR1 and CDR2: MDHEN, SYDVKM. There are 12 residues in the CDR3. The V and J ends lost 7 bases and 6 bases respectively, with 7 bases between them. CDR3 in DNA: TGTGCCAGCAAGAGACCTAATTCACCCCTCCACTTT. It specifies CASKRPNSPLHF.

This clonotype appeared a few times. J is TRBJ2-7 and V is TRBV18; 9 bases align to TRBD2. The germline V gene has CDR1 KGHSH and CDR2 LQKENI. V shed 0 bases and J 2 bases; nucleotides not matched to a gene: 2. The CDR3 runs 15 residues. CDR3 DNA sequence: TGTGCCAGCTCACCACCGTCTAGCGGGACCTACGAGCAGTACTTC. The encoded protein is CASSPPSSGTYEQYF.

This clonotype was observed at least ten times. The chain employs TRBV5-6 and TRBJ1-1, with a tentative D call TRBD1 (6 bases). The germline V and J ends were trimmed by 0 bases and 4 bases, with 10 bases remaining between them. Germline-derived CDR1 and CDR2 are SGHDT and YYEEEE. The CDR3 length is 14 residues. CDR3 coding DNA: TGTGCCAGCAGCTTGGCCGGGGGCCGCACTGAAGCTTTCTTT. This sequence encodes CASSLAGGRTEAFF.

This clonotype was recorded at least ten times. The chain recombines TRBV5-1 with TRBJ2-1; 13 positions agree with TRBD2. V shed 4 bases and J 4 bases; nucleotides not matched to a gene: 2. The germline V gene has CDR1 SGHRS and CDR2 YFSETQ. The CDR3 length is 15 residues. The CDR3 nucleotides read TGCGCCAGCAGCCGGACTAGCGGGAGATACAATGAGCAGTTCTTC. This sequence encodes CASSRTSGRYNEQFF.

The gene calls are TRBV30 and TRBJ1-5; D is uncertain. CDR1 and CDR2 (germline): GTSNPN, SVGIG (reference sequence). This CDR3 comprises 13 residues. V shed 2 bases and J shed 2 bases, with 7 bases lying between them. This CDR3 is CAWSKRGNQPQHF. The CDR3 coding sequence is TGTGCCTGGAGTAAGCGGGGCAATCAGCCCCAGCATTTT.

This clonotype was seen a handful of times. The chain recombines TRBV29-1 with TRBJ2-1; D is perhaps TRBD2 (5 bases). CDR1 SQVTM and CDR2 ANQGSEA come from the germline V gene. Trimming stripped 1 base from V and 4 bases from J, with 11 bases between. This CDR3 is built from 14 residues. The CDR3 loop is CSVEVAGGYNEQFF. The DNA for the CDR3 is TGCAGCGTTGAAGTGGCGGGCGGATACAATGAGCAGTTCTTC.

V is TRBV6-5 and J is TRBJ2-1, with 10 bases lining up with TRBD2. Germline loops: CDR1 MNHEY, CDR2 SVGAGI. The CDR3 consists of 15 residues. The V gene end was trimmed by 1 base and the J gene end by 6 bases; junction bases not matched to a gene: 3. The CDR3 reads CASSYLGLAINEQFF. Written as DNA, the CDR3 is TGTGCCAGCAGTTACTTGGGACTAGCGATCAATGAGCAGTTCTTC.